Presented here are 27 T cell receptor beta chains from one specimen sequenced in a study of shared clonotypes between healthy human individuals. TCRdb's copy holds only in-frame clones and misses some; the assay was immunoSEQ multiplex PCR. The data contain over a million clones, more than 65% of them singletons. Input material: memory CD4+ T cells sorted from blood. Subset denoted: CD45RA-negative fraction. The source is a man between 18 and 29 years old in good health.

CDR3 in amino acids: CASSLQGSKQPQHF. As DNA, the CDR3 is TGTGCCAGCAGCTTACAGGGCTCTAAGCAGCCCCAGCATTTT. This sequence joins TRBV7-2 and TRBJ1-5; a weak D match, TRBD1 (5 bases). The ends were cut back, 2 bases at V and 7 bases at J, with 12 bases in the middle. Per the germline V gene, CDR1 is SGHTA and CDR2 is FQGNSA. The CDR3 loop spans 14 amino acids.

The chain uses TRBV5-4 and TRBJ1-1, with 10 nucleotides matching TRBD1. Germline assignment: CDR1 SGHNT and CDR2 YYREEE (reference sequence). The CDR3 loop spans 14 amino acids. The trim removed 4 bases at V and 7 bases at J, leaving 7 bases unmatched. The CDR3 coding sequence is TGTGCCAGCAGCATCGACAGGGGGCAGGGTGAAGCTTTCTTT. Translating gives CASSIDRGQGEAFF.

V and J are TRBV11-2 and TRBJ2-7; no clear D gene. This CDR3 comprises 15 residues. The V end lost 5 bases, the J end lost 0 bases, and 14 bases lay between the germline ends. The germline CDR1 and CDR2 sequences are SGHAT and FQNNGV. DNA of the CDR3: TGTGCCAGCAGCCGCGCACTAACCAGCTCCTACGAGCAGTACTTC. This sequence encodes CASSRALTSSYEQYF.

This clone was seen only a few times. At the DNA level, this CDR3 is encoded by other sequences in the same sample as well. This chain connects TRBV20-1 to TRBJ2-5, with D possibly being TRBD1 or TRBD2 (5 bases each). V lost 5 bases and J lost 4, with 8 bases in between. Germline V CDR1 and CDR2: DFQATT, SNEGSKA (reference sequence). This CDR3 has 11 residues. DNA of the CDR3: TGCAGTGCTGTGGGGGTAGAGACCCAGTACTTC. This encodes CSAVGVETQYF.

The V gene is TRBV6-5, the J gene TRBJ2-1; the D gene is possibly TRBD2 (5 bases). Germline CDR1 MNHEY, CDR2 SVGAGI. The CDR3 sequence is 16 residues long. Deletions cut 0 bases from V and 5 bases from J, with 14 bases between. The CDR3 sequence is CASSYSRAPTHNEQFF. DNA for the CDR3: TGTGCCAGCAGTTACTCGAGGGCCCCTACCCACAATGAGCAGTTCTTC.

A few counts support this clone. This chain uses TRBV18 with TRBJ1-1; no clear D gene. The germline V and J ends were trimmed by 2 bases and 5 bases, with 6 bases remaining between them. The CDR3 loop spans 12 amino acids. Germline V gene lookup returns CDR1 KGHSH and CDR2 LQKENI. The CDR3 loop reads CASSPGKTEAFF. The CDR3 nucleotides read TGTGCCAGCTCACCAGGCAAAACTGAAGCTTTCTTT.

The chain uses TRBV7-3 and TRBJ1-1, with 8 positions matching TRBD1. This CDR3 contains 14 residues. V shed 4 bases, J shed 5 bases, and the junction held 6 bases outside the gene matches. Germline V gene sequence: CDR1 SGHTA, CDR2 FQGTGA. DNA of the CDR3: TGTGCCAGCAGCTCCATTCGACAGGGGACTGAAGCTTTCTTT. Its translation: CASSSIRQGTEAFF.

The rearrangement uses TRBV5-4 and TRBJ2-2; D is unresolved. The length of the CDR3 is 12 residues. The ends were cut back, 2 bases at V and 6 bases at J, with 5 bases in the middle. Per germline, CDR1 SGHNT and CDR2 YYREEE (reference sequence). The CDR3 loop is CASSFVAGELFF. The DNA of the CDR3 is TGTGCCAGCAGCTTCGTCGCCGGGGAGCTGTTTTTT.

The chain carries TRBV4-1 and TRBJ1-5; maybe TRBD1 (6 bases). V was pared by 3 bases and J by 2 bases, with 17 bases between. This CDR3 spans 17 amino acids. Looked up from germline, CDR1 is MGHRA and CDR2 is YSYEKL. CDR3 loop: CASSQQGGGTGNQPQHF. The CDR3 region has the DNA TGCGCCAGCAGCCAGCAAGGGGGGGGAACGGGCAATCAGCCCCAGCATTTT.

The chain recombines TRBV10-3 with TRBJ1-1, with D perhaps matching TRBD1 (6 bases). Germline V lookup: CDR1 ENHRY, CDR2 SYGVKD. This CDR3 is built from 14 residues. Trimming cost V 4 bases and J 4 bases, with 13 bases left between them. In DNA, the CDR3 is TGTGCCATCAGTGCGGCAGGGGAAGGCACTGAAGCTTTCTTT. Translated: CAISAAGEGTEAFF.

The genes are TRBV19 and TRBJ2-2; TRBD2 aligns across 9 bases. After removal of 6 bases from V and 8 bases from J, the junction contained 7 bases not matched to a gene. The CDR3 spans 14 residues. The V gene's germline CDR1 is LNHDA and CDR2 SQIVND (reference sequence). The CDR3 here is CASSSSGMPGELFF. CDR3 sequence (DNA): TGTGCCAGTAGCTCTAGCGGGATGCCGGGGGAGCTGTTTTTT.

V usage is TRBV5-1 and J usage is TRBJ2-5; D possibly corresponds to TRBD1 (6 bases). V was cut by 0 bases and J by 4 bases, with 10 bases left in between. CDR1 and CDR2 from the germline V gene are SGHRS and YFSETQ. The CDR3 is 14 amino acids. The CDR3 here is CASSLGQAAETQYF. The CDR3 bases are TGCGCCAGCAGCTTGGGACAGGCAGCAGAGACCCAGTACTTC. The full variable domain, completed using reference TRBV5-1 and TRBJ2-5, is KAGVTQTPRYLIKTRGQQVTLSCSPISGHRSVSWYQQTPGQGLQFLFEYFSETQRNKGNFPGRFSGRQFSNSRSEMNVSTLELGDSALYLCASSLGQAAETQYFGPGTRLLVL.

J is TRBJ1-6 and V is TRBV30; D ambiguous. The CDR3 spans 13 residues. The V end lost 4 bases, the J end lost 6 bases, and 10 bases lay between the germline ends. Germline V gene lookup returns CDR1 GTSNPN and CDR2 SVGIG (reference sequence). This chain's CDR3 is CAWNPQSNSPLHF. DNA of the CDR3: TGTGCCTGGAATCCACAGAGTAATTCACCCCTCCACTTT. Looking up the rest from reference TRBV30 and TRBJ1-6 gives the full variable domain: SQTIHQWPATLVQPVGSPLSLECTVEGTSNPNLYWYRQAAGRGLQLLFYSVGIGQISSEVPQNLSASRPQDRQFILSSKKLLLSDSGFYLCAWNPQSNSPLHFGNGTRLTVT.

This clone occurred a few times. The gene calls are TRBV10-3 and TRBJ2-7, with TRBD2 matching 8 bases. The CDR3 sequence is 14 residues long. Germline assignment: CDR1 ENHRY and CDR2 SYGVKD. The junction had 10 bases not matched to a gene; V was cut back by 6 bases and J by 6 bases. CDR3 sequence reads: CAIRASGSYGEQYF. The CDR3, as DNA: TGTGCCATCAGGGCAAGCGGGAGTTATGGCGAGCAGTACTTC.

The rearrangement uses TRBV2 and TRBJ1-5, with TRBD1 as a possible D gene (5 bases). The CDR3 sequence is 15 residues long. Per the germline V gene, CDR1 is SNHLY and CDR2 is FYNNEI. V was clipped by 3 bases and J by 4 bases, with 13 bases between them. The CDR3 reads CASSDWATANQPQHF. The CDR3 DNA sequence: TGTGCCAGCAGTGATTGGGCGACAGCAAATCAGCCCCAGCATTTT.

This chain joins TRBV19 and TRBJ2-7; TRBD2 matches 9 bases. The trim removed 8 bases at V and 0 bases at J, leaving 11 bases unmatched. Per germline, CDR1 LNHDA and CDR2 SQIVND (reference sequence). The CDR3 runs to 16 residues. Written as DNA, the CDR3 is TGTGCCAGTCGCCCGGGGGCTAGCGGGAACTCCTACGAGCAGTACTTC. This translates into CASRPGASGNSYEQYF.

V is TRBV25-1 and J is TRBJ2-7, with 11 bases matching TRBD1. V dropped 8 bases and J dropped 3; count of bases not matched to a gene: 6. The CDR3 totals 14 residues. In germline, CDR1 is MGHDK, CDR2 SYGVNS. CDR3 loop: CASQLGTGGYEQYF. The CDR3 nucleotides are TGTGCCAGCCAGTTAGGGACAGGGGGCTACGAGCAGTACTTC.

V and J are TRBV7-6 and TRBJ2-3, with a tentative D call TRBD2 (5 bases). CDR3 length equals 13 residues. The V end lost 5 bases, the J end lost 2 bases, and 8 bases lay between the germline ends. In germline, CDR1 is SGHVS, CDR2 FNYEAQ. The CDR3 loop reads CASSPGLTDTQYF. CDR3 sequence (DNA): TGTGCCAGCAGCCCTGGACTCACAGATACGCAGTATTTT.

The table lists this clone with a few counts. CDR3 DNA sequence: TGTGCCTGGAGGTTACAGGGTAATTCACCCCTCCACTTT. Its protein is CAWRLQGNSPLHF. The gene calls are TRBV30 and TRBJ1-6; D is possibly TRBD1 (6 bases). CDR3 length: 13 amino acids. Germline assignment: CDR1 GTSNPN and CDR2 SVGIG (reference sequence). V was trimmed by 3 bases and J by 6 bases, leaving 9 bases between them.

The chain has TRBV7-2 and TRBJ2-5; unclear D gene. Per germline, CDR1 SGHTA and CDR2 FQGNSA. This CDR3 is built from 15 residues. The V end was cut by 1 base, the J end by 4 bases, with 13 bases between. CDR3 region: CASSLGPRATETQYF. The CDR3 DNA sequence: TGTGCCAGCAGCTTAGGCCCCAGAGCGACAGAGACCCAGTACTTC. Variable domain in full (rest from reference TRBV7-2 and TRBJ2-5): GAGVSQSPSNKVTEKGKDVELRCDPISGHTALYWYRQSLGQGLEFLIYFQGNSAPDKSGLPSDRFSAERTGGSVSTLTIQRTQQEDSAVYLCASSLGPRATETQYFGPGTRLLVL.

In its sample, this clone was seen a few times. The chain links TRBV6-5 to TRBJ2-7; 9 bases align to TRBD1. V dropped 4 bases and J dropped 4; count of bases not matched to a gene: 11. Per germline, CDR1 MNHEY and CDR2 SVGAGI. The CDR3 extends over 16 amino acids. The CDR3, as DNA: TGTGCCAGCAGTTCTAAGGGGGACAGGGATGGGTACGAGCAGTACTTC. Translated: CASSSKGDRDGYEQYF.

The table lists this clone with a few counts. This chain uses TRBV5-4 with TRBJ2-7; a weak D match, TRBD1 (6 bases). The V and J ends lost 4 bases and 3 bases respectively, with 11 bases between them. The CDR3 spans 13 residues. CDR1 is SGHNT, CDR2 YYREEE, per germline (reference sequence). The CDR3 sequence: CASSMDSLYEQYF. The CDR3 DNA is TGTGCCAGCAGCATGGACAGCCTCTACGAGCAGTACTTC.

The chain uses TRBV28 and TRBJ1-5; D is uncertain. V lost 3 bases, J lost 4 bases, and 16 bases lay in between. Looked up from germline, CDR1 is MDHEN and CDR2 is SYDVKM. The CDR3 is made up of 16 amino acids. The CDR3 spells CASSFGLGGENQPQHF. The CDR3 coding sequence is TGTGCCAGCAGTTTTGGGCTTGGAGGTGAAAATCAGCCCCAGCATTTT.

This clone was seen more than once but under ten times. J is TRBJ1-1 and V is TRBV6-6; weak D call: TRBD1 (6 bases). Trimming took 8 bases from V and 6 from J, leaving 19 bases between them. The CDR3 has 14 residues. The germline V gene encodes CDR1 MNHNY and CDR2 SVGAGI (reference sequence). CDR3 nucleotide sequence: TGTGCCAGCGTAAAGGGGGGCGCACAGGCTGAAGCTTTCTTT. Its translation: CASVKGGAQAEAFF.

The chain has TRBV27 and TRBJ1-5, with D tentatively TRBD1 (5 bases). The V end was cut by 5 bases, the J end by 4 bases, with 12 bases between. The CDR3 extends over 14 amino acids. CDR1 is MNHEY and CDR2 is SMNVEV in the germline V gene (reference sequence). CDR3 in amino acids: CASSRRQMNQPQHF. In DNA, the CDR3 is TGTGCCAGCAGTAGAAGACAGATGAATCAGCCCCAGCATTTT.

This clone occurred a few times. CDR3 protein: CASSRVAGLNEQFF. The CDR3 DNA follows: TGCGCCAGCAGCCGGGTAGCGGGGCTTAATGAGCAGTTCTTC. V is TRBV5-1 and J is TRBJ2-1, with 8 positions matching TRBD2. The CDR3 is 14 residues long. Germline V gives CDR1 SGHRS, CDR2 YFSETQ. V was clipped by 4 bases and J by 7 bases; unmatched bases: 7.

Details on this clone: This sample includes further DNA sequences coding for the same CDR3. CDR3 DNA: TGCGCCAGCACCCGGAATGACGGGGAGCTGTTTTTT. Amino acids: CASTRNDGELFF. The chain joins TRBV5-1 to TRBJ2-2; no definite D call. V was shortened by 6 bases and J by 7 bases, with 10 bases between the two germline ends. Germline assignment: CDR1 SGHRS and CDR2 YFSETQ. This CDR3 region has 12 residues.